This record covers a single TCR beta chain. As yet, its antigen is unknown. Germline V CDR1 and CDR2: SGHAT, FQNNGV. CDR3 length equals 16 residues. The junction had 8 bases not matched to a gene; V was cut back by 1 base and J by 7 bases. The data were obtained in a study of radiotherapy plus CTLA-4 blockade in lung cancer. On the study more broadly: There were objective responses in over 15% of patients, and around 31% had disease control. Regarding the study as a whole: Blood-borne expansion of tumor-derived TCR clones followed radiotherapy plus ipilimumab.

Assay: immunoSEQ multiplex PCR; the TCRdb copy retains only in-frame clones and omits some. The sample holds tens of thousands of clones, 77% seen once. The rearrangement uses TRBV11-2 and TRBJ2-1; TRBD2 matches 9 bases. The sequenced sample was peripheral blood, obtained from a patient treated with radiotherapy plus ipilimumab. The TCR originated in a human donor with non-small cell lung cancer whose response to radiotherapy plus ipilimumab could not be evaluated. CDR3 residues: CASSLGAAGGQNEQFF. Written as DNA, the CDR3 is TGTGCCAGCAGCTTAGGGGCTGCGGGGGGGCAGAATGAGCAGTTCTTC.